The 15 T cell receptor beta chains reported below all come from one sample, sequenced in a study of blood T cell repertoires in COVID-19. Clones were read by immunoSEQ multiplex PCR, and TCRdb kept only the in-frame ones, dropping some. Of some 100,000 clones detected, around 81% appear once; the ten largest clones hold about an eighth. The sequenced material came from peripheral blood. These receptors all come from a man between 50 and 59 years old with active or convalescent COVID-19.

This chain links TRBV7-8 with TRBJ1-2; D perhaps matches TRBD1 (6 bases). CDR1 is SGHVS and CDR2 is FQNEAQ in the germline V gene. The V and J ends lost 1 base and 4 bases respectively, with 13 bases between them. The CDR3 runs to 15 residues. The CDR3 reads CASSLGVGGGYGYTF. As DNA, the CDR3 is TGTGCCAGCAGCTTAGGGGTTGGGGGCGGCTATGGCTACACCTTC.

V is TRBV30 and J is TRBJ2-7; 9 positions match TRBD1. The CDR3 covers 15 residues. V lost 2 bases, J lost 3 bases, and 8 bases stayed unmatched. Germline CDR1 reads GTSNPN; CDR2 reads SVGIG (reference sequence). In nucleotides, the CDR3 is TGTGCCTGGAGTTTTACCGGGACAGGGTACTACGAGCAGTACTTC. Translation: CAWSFTGTGYYEQYF.

The chain links TRBV5-8 to TRBJ1-1, with no clear D. The CDR3 covers 13 residues. Trimming stripped 1 base from V and 9 bases from J, with 13 bases between. Germline CDR1 is SGHTS and CDR2 is YDEGEE. The CDR3 region is CASSLMEVTKAFF. For the CDR3, the DNA is TGTGCCAGCAGCTTGATGGAGGTTACAAAAGCTTTCTTT.

V usage is TRBV2 and J usage is TRBJ2-1, with 9 bases fitting TRBD2. Per germline, CDR1 SNHLY and CDR2 FYNNEI. Unmatched junction bases numbered 7, after V lost 7 bases and J lost 9 bases. The CDR3 totals 13 residues. CDR3 DNA: TGTGCCAGCATCTCGCTAGCGGGGAGTGAGCAGTTCTTC. This translates into CASISLAGSEQFF.

The V call is TRBV6-5, the J call TRBJ1-2; maybe TRBD1 (6 bases). The CDR3 loop spans 14 amino acids. Deletions cut 5 bases from V and 8 bases from J, with 18 bases between. Per the germline V gene, CDR1 is MNHEY and CDR2 is SVGAGI. The CDR3 reads CASSIPGTLRGYTF. The CDR3 coding sequence is TGTGCCAGCAGTATACCCGGGACACTGCGGGGCTACACCTTC.

This chain joins TRBV25-1 and TRBJ2-3; 8 positions match TRBD2. The CDR3 length is 15 residues. The V gene's germline CDR1 is MGHDK and CDR2 SYGVNS. The V and J ends lost 3 bases and 2 bases, in that order; junction bases with no gene match: 4. The DNA for the CDR3 is TGTGCCAGCAGTGACCCGGGAGGGTTCACAGATACGCAGTATTTT. It translates to CASSDPGGFTDTQYF. Full variable domain (outside the CDR3, taken from reference TRBV25-1 and TRBJ2-3): EADIYQTPRYLVIGTGKKITLECSQTMGHDKMYWYQQDPGMELHLIHYSYGVNSTEKGDLSSESTVSRIRTEHFPLTLESARPSHTSQYLCASSDPGGFTDTQYFGPGTRLTVL.

The chain employs TRBV27 and TRBJ2-3; maybe TRBD2 (6 bases). The CDR3 length is 17 residues. Per the germline V gene, CDR1 is MNHEY and CDR2 is SMNVEV (reference sequence). The ends were cut back, 5 bases at V and 3 bases at J, with 21 bases in the middle. CDR3 residues: CASSLLEGGRQTDTQYF. The CDR3 DNA sequence: TGTGCCAGCAGTCTCCTGGAGGGTGGGCGGCAGACAGATACGCAGTATTTT.

The CDR3 loop is CASCPNGEEKLFF. The CDR3 DNA reads as TGTGCCAGCTGCCCCAACGGAGAAGAAAAACTGTTTTTT. V and J are TRBV2 and TRBJ1-4; D not resolved. Germline V lookup: CDR1 SNHLY, CDR2 FYNNEI. V lost 8 bases to trimming and J lost 8 bases, with 15 bases between them. This CDR3 has 13 amino acids.

The genes are TRBV25-1 and TRBJ2-7, with D perhaps matching TRBD1 (6 bases). Trimming removed 3 bases at V and 3 bases at J, with 12 bases between. This CDR3 is 14 amino acids long. Germline CDR1 reads MGHDK; CDR2 reads SYGVNS. The CDR3 here is CASSEGTGRYEQYF. CDR3 in DNA: TGTGCCAGCAGTGAGGGTACAGGGCGCTACGAGCAGTACTTC.

About this clone itself: Other DNA sequences in the sample encode the same CDR3. The chain couples TRBV7-8 to TRBJ1-1; D ambiguous. V was trimmed by 3 bases and J by 0 bases, leaving 5 bases between them. Germline CDR1 reads SGHVS; CDR2 reads FQNEAQ. This CDR3 is built from 13 residues. As DNA, the CDR3 is TGTGCCAGCAGCTTGCAGGTGAACACTGAAGCTTTCTTT. It translates to CASSLQVNTEAFF.

The chain carries TRBV5-1 and TRBJ2-3, with TRBD2 matching over 9 bases. Trimming at V came to 0 bases and at J to 4 bases, leaving 12 bases not matched to a gene. The CDR3 covers 18 residues. The germline CDR1 and CDR2 sequences are SGHRS and YFSETQ. CDR3 sequence (DNA): TGCGCCAGCAGCTTGGGTAGGTCTAGCGGGACTCCGGCAGATACGCAGTATTTT. It translates to CASSLGRSSGTPADTQYF.

V gene TRBV6-5 combines with J gene TRBJ2-7, with 13 nucleotides matching TRBD2. CDR1 and CDR2 (germline): MNHEY, SVGAGI. The CDR3 has 15 residues. The J segment lost 3 bases and the V segment lost 7 bases, leaving 6 bases of the junction unmatched. The CDR3 loop is CASNRLAGGNYEQYF. DNA for the CDR3: TGTGCCAGCAATAGACTAGCGGGAGGCAACTACGAGCAGTACTTC.

V is TRBV19 and J is TRBJ2-2; TRBD2 agrees at 16 bases. This CDR3 contains 19 residues. Trimming cost V 4 bases and J 3 bases; bases outside gene matches: 8. CDR1 and CDR2 (germline): LNHDA, SQIVND (reference sequence). The CDR3 here is CASSNPGTSGRAYTGELFF. The DNA of the CDR3 is TGTGCCAGTAGTAACCCCGGGACTAGCGGGAGGGCCTACACCGGGGAGCTGTTTTTT.

The chain is built from TRBV5-1 and TRBJ2-7, with a weak D call TRBD1 (6 bases). The V end lost 3 bases, the J end lost 1 base, and 11 bases lay between the germline ends. The germline V gene encodes CDR1 SGHRS and CDR2 YFSETQ. This CDR3 has 14 residues. The CDR3 DNA reads as TGCGCCAGCAGCTATATACAGGGTTCCTACGAGCAGTACTTC. Translating it yields CASSYIQGSYEQYF.

The V and J genes are TRBV7-4 and TRBJ2-7, with no clear D. Trimming cost V 5 bases and J 4 bases, with 6 bases left between them. This CDR3 has 11 residues. Germline V gene data show CDR1 as SGHVT and CDR2 as SQSDAQ. The CDR3 DNA is TGTGCCAGCAGCCTCGAGTACGAGCAGTACTTC. This sequence encodes CASSLEYEQYF.